The 5 T cell receptor beta chains listed next were all sequenced from one sample in a study of blood T cell repertoires in COVID-19. The table came from immunoSEQ multiplex PCR; TCRdb's copy has only in-frame clones and leaves some out. Here the sample spans some 150,000 clones, roughly 80% being singletons. The sequencing input was peripheral blood. All receptors come from a woman aged 60 to 75 with acute or convalescent COVID-19.

V usage is TRBV3-1 (or the pseudogene TRBV3-2) and J usage is TRBJ1-5, with D uncertain. V was shortened by 4 bases and J by 1 base, with 5 bases between the two germline ends. Germline CDR1 reads LGHDT; CDR2 reads YNNKEL (reference sequence). The CDR3 sequence is 13 residues long. The DNA of the CDR3 is TGTGCCAGCAGCCCCGGGAGCAATCAGCCCCAGCATTTT. Translation gives CASSPGSNQPQHF.

The rearrangement links TRBV30 to TRBJ1-2; 11 bases match TRBD1. The V gene's germline CDR1 is GTSNPN and CDR2 SVGIG (reference sequence). V shed 8 bases, J shed 2 bases, and the junction held 4 bases outside the gene matches. The CDR3 consists of 13 residues. This chain's CDR3 is CAGWTGGNYGYTF. CDR3 nucleotide sequence: TGTGCCGGATGGACAGGGGGCAACTATGGCTACACCTTC.

This chain joins TRBV27 and TRBJ1-2; TRBD1 agrees at 10 bases. This CDR3 contains 16 residues. V lost 3 bases, J lost 4 bases, and 8 bases stayed unmatched. Germline CDR1 reads MNHEY; CDR2 reads SMNVEV (reference sequence). CDR3 loop: CASSFDPTGGGYGYTF. The CDR3 bases are TGTGCCAGCAGTTTCGATCCGACAGGGGGCGGCTATGGCTACACCTTC.

This rearrangement joins TRBV7-2 to TRBJ1-4; 7 positions agree with TRBD1. Germline V CDR1 and CDR2: SGHTA, FQGNSA. V lost 1 base to trimming and J lost 3 bases; unmatched junction nucleotides: 8. The CDR3 extends over 17 amino acids. The CDR3 nucleotides read TGTGCCAGCAGCTTAGTCGCCCCCGGGACAGCTAATGAAAAACTGTTTTTT. Translated: CASSLVAPGTANEKLFF.

The DNA of the CDR3 is TGTGCCAGCAGCTTGGGAGGGATGGAGACCCAGTACTTC. It is translated as CASSLGGMETQYF. The chain carries TRBV5-6 and TRBJ2-5; perhaps TRBD2 as D (5 bases). V was clipped by 0 bases and J by 5 bases, with 8 bases between them. Germline V CDR1 and CDR2: SGHDT, YYEEEE. CDR3 length: 13 amino acids.